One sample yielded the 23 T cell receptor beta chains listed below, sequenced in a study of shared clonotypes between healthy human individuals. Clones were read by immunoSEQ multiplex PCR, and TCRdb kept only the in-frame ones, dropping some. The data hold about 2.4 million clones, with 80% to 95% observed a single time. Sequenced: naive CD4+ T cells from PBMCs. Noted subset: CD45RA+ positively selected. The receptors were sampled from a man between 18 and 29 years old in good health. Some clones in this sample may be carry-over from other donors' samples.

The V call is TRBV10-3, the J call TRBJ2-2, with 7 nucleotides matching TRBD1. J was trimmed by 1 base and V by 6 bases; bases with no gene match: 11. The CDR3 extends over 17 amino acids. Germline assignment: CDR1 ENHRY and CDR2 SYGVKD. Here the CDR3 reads CAISKWQGDLNTGELFF. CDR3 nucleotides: TGTGCCATCAGCAAATGGCAGGGGGATCTGAACACCGGGGAGCTGTTTTTT.

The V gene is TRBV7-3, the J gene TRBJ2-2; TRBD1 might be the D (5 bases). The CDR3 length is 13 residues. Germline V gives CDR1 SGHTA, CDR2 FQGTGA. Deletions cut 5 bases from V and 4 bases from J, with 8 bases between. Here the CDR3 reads CASSPTATGELFF. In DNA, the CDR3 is TGTGCCAGCAGCCCGACAGCCACCGGGGAGCTGTTTTTT.

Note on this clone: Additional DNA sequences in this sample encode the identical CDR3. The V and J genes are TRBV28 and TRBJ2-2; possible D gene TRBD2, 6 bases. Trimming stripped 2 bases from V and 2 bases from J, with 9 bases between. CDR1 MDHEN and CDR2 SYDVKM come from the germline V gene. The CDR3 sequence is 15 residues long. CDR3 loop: CASSLGGVNTGELFF. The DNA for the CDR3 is TGTGCCAGCAGTTTAGGCGGGGTCAACACCGGGGAGCTGTTTTTT. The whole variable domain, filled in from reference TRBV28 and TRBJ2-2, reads DVKVTQSSRYLVKRTGEKVFLECVQDMDHENMFWYRQDPGLGLRLIYFSYDVKMKEKGDIPEGYSVSREKKERFSLILESASTNQTSMYLCASSLGGVNTGELFFGEGSRLTVL.

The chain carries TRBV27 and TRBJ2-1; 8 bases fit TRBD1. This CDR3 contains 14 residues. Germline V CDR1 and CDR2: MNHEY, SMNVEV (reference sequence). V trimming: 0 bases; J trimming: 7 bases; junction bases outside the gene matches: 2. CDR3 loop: CASSLSTGENEQFF. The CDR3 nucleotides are TGTGCCAGCAGTTTATCGACAGGGGAAAATGAGCAGTTCTTC.

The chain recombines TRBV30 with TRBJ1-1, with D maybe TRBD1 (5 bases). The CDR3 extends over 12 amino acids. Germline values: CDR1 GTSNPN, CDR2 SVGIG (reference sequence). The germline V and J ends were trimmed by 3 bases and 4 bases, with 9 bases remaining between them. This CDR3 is CAWRRGSTEAFF. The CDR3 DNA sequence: TGTGCCTGGAGGCGGGGGAGCACTGAAGCTTTCTTT.

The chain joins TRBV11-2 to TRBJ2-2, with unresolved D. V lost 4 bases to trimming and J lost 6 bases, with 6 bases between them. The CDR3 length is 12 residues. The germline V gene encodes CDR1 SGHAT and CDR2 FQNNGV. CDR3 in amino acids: CASSSSSGELFF. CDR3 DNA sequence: TGTGCCAGCAGCTCATCTTCCGGGGAGCTGTTTTTT.

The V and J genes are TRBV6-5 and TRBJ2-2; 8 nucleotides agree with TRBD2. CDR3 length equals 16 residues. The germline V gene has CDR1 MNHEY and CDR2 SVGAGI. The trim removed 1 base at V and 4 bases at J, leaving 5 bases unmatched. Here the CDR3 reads CASSYYRGRSTGELFF. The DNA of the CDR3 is TGTGCCAGCAGTTACTATCGCGGGAGGTCCACCGGGGAGCTGTTTTTT.

The CDR3 sequence: CASSLDREGPLYF. The CDR3 DNA reads TGTGCCAGCAGCTTAGACCGGGAGGGCCCCCTGTACTTC. The J gene is TRBJ2-7, the V gene TRBV7-2; TRBD2 agrees at 8 bases. Germline V gene data show CDR1 as SGHTA and CDR2 as FQGNSA. CDR3 length: 13 amino acids. J was trimmed by 12 bases and V by 1 base; bases with no gene match: 8.

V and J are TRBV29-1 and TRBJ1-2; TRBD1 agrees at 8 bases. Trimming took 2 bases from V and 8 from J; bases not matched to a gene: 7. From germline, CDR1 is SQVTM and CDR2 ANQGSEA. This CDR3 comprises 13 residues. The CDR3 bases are TGCAGCGTTGAACCCATCAGGGGGCAAGGCTACACCTTC. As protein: CSVEPIRGQGYTF.

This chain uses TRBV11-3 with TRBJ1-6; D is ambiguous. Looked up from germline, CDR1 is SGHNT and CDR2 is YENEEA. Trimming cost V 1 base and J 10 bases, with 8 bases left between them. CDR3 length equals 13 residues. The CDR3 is CASSLGVGSPLHF. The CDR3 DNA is TGTGCCAGCAGCTTAGGAGTAGGATCACCCCTCCACTTT.

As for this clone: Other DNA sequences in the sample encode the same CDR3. CDR3 sequence: CASSARDGSSGANVLTF. In DNA, the CDR3 is TGTGCCAGCAGCGCCCGGGATGGGAGCTCTGGGGCCAACGTCCTGACTTTC. The rearrangement links TRBV9 to TRBJ2-6; tentative D call: TRBD2 (5 bases). The CDR3 has 17 residues. Germline V gene sequence: CDR1 SGDLS, CDR2 YYNGEE. With 3 bases removed from V and 0 bases from J, the gap between germline ends came to 13 bases.

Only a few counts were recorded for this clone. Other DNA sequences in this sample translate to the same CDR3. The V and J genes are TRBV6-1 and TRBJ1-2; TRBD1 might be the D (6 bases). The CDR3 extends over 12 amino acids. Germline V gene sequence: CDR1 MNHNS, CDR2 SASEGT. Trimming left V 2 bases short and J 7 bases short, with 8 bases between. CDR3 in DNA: TGTGCCAGCAGTGAAAGGGGGGGTGGCTACACCTTC. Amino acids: CASSERGGGYTF.

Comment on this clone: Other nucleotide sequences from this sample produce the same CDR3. In DNA, the CDR3 is TGCGCCAGCAGCTTCGGAGGCTCTGGGGCCAACGTCCTGACTTTC. This sequence encodes CASSFGGSGANVLTF. The J gene is TRBJ2-6, the V gene TRBV5-1; D perhaps matches TRBD2 (5 bases). V lost 2 bases, J lost 0 bases, and 6 bases lay in between. This CDR3 comprises 15 residues. Germline V gives CDR1 SGHRS, CDR2 YFSETQ.

Here the CDR3 DNA reads TGTGCCAGCAGCTTGGCGCGGGCGGGACTCACAGATACGCAGTATTTT. This translates into CASSLARAGLTDTQYF. The gene calls are TRBV5-5 and TRBJ2-3, with D perhaps matching TRBD2 (6 bases). CDR1 is SGHKS and CDR2 is YYEKEE in the germline V gene (reference sequence). V lost 0 bases, J lost 2 bases, and 13 bases lay in between. The CDR3 length is 16 residues. The whole variable domain, remainder taken from reference TRBV5-5 and TRBJ2-3, is DAGVTQSPTHLIKTRGQQVTLRCSPISGHKSVSWYQQVLGQGPQFIFQYYEKEERGRGNFPDRFSARQFPNYSSELNVNALLLGDSALYLCASSLARAGLTDTQYFGPGTRLTVL.

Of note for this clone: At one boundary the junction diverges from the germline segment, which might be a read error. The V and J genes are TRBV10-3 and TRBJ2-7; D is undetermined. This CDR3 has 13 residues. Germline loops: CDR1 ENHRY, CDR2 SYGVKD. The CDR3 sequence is CAIREFEQVEQYF. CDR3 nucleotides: TGTGCCATCAGGGAGTTCGAGCAGGTCGAGCAGTACTTC.

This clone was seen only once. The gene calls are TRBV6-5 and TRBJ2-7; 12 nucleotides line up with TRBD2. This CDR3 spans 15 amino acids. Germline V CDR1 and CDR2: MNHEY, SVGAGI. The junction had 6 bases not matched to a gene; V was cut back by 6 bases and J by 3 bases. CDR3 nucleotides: TGTGCCAGCAGGCCGGGACTAGCGGGTATCTACGAGCAGTACTTC. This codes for CASRPGLAGIYEQYF.

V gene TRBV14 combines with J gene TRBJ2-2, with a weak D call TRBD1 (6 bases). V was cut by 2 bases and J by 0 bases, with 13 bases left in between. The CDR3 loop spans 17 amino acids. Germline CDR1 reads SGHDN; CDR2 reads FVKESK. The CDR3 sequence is CASSQIQGPANTGELFF. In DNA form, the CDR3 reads TGTGCCAGCAGCCAAATTCAGGGGCCGGCGAACACCGGGGAGCTGTTTTTT.

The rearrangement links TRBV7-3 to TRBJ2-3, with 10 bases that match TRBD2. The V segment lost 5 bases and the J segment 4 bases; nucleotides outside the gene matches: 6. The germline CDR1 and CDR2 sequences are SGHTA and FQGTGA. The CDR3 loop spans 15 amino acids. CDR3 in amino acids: CASSASSGSPDTQYF. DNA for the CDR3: TGTGCCAGCAGCGCCTCTAGCGGGAGCCCAGATACGCAGTATTTT.

CDR3 region: CASSVPRREGWDEQFF. CDR3 DNA sequence: TGTGCCAGCAGTGTTCCTCGGAGGGAGGGCTGGGATGAGCAGTTCTTC. The chain carries TRBV6-1 and TRBJ2-1; 7 bases line up with TRBD2. The CDR3 extends over 16 amino acids. Germline values: CDR1 MNHNS, CDR2 SASEGT. The V segment lost 4 bases and the J segment 8 bases; nucleotides outside the gene matches: 14.

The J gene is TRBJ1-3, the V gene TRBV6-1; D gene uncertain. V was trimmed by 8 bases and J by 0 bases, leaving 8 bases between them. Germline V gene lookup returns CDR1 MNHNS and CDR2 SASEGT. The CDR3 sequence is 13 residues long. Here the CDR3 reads CASGLSSGNTIYF. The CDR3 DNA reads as TGTGCCAGCGGACTGAGCTCTGGAAACACCATATATTTT.

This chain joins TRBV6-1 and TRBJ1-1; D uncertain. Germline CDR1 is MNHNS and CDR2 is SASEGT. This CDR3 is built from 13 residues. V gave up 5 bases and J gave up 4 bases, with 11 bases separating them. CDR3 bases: TGTGCCAGCAGTCTTCGGGGAACCACTGAAGCTTTCTTT. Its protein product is CASSLRGTTEAFF.

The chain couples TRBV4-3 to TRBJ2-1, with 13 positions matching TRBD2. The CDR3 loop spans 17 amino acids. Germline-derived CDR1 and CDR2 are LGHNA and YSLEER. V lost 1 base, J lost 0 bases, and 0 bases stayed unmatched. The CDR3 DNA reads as TGCGCCAGCAGCCAAGGACTAGCGGGGGGCTCCTACAATGAGCAGTTCTTC. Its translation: CASSQGLAGGSYNEQFF.

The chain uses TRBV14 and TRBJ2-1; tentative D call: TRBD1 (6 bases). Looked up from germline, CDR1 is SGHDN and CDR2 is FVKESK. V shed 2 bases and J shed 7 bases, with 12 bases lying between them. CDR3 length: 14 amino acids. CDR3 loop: CASSQWVRGNEQFF. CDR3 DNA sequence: TGTGCCAGCAGCCAATGGGTCAGGGGAAATGAGCAGTTCTTC.